These 26 T cell receptor beta chains share one sample of origin, sequenced in a study of shared clonotypes between healthy human individuals. Profiled with immunoSEQ multiplex PCR; TCRdb holds only in-frame clones, not every one. This sample has about 2 million clones; about 94% occur once, and the top ten carry roughly 1.1%. Naive CD8 populations comprised CD45RO-negative cells positively selected for CCR7, excluding terminally differentiated effector memory CD45RA+ cells. Sequenced: naive CD8+ T cells sorted from blood. Every receptor here comes from a man younger than 35 in good health.

The chain combines TRBV14 with TRBJ2-7; D is perhaps TRBD1 (6 bases). Germline V lookup: CDR1 SGHDN, CDR2 FVKESK. CDR3 length: 14 residues. V lost 4 bases, J lost 8 bases, and 18 bases lay in between. CDR3 amino acids: CASSLVQGPAQQYF. The CDR3 nucleotides read TGTGCCAGCAGCCTCGTACAGGGTCCGGCGCAGCAGTACTTC.

The rearrangement uses TRBV6-1 and TRBJ1-3; 7 bases map to TRBD1. CDR1 is MNHNS and CDR2 is SASEGT in the germline V gene. V shed 6 bases and J 0 bases; nucleotides not matched to a gene: 5. This CDR3 contains 15 residues. The CDR3 bases are TGTGCCAGCAGCCGGGGACAGCACTCTGGAAACACCATATATTTT. Its translation: CASSRGQHSGNTIYF.

As regards this clone: One end of the junction does not line up with germline, which may come from a read error. The chain uses TRBV11-2 and TRBJ2-5; D is undetermined. The CDR3 runs to 12 residues. The germline gives CDR1 SGHAT, CDR2 FQNNGV. The CDR3: CASSADHETQYF. The DNA for the CDR3 is TGTGCCAGCAGCGCTGACCACGAGACCCAGTACTTC.

The chain couples TRBV6-1 to TRBJ2-1, with D uncertain. The length of the CDR3 is 14 residues. Germline CDR1 and CDR2: MNHNS and SASEGT. Trimming cost V 4 bases and J 10 bases, with 17 bases left between them. The CDR3 nucleotides read TGTGCCAGCAGTGGCCCCCCGGTGGGCCGGGAGCAGTTCTTC. Translation: CASSGPPVGREQFF.

Concerning this clone itself: The sample contains more than one DNA sequence encoding this CDR3. The chain carries TRBV6-6 and TRBJ2-7; D call uncertain. Deletions cut 0 bases from V and 2 bases from J, with 8 bases between. The CDR3 totals 14 residues. CDR1 and CDR2 from the germline V gene are MNHNY and SVGAGI (reference sequence). CDR3 coding DNA: TGTGCCAGCAGTTACTCGGGCGATACCTACGAGCAGTACTTC. Amino acids: CASSYSGDTYEQYF.

This chain links TRBV27 with TRBJ2-1; D gene uncertain. Germline values: CDR1 MNHEY, CDR2 SMNVEV (reference sequence). The CDR3 length is 15 residues. Trimming stripped 8 bases from V and 0 bases from J, with 14 bases between. CDR3 DNA sequence: TGTGCCAGCTCCGGCAGCGCTAGCTCCTACAATGAGCAGTTCTTC. It yields the protein CASSGSASSYNEQFF.

The chain uses TRBV7-2 and TRBJ2-3; 10 bases fit TRBD2. From germline, CDR1 is SGHTA and CDR2 FQGNSA. After removal of 1 base from V and 3 bases from J, the junction contained 7 bases not matched to a gene. CDR3 length equals 17 residues. The CDR3 DNA is TGTGCCAGCAGCTTAGGGCTAGCGGGGGACCCAACAGATACGCAGTATTTT. Amino acids: CASSLGLAGDPTDTQYF.

The rearrangement uses TRBV5-8 and TRBJ1-2; maybe TRBD1 (6 bases). Trimming stripped 0 bases from V and 6 bases from J, with 12 bases between. The germline V gene encodes CDR1 SGHTS and CDR2 YDEGEE. The CDR3 spans 14 residues. The CDR3 sequence: CASSLEQGYDGYTF. DNA for the CDR3: TGTGCCAGCAGCTTGGAACAGGGCTACGATGGCTACACCTTC. The complete variable domain, with remaining parts taken from reference TRBV5-8 and TRBJ1-2, reads EAGVTQSPTHLIKTRGQQATLRCSPISGHTSVYWYQQALGLGLQFLLWYDEGEERNRGNFPPRFSGRQFPNYSSELNVNALELEDSALYLCASSLEQGYDGYTFGSGTRLTVV.

This chain uses TRBV6-6 with TRBJ1-5; D unresolved. The CDR3 covers 12 residues. The V end lost 2 bases, the J end lost 9 bases, and 8 bases lay between the germline ends. The germline V gene has CDR1 MNHNY and CDR2 SVGAGI (reference sequence). CDR3 sequence (DNA): TGTGCCAGCAGTTACGAGCGCAGGCCCCAGCATTTT. It yields the protein CASSYERRPQHF.

The chain recombines TRBV30 with TRBJ1-2, with TRBD1 as a possible D gene (5 bases). Trimming removed 1 base from V and 3 bases from J, with 12 bases in between. This CDR3 is 14 amino acids long. The V gene's germline CDR1 is GTSNPN and CDR2 SVGIG (reference sequence). DNA of the CDR3: TGTGCCTGGAGTGAGGGACCATCCTACTATGGCTACACCTTC. Translating gives CAWSEGPSYYGYTF.

The rearrangement joins TRBV27 to TRBJ2-7, with 8 bases aligning to TRBD1. Germline CDR1 reads MNHEY; CDR2 reads SMNVEV (reference sequence). The length of the CDR3 is 15 residues. Unmatched junction bases numbered 8, after V lost 3 bases and J lost 4 bases. CDR3 residues: CASSFFPGGSYEQYF. In nucleotides, the CDR3 is TGTGCCAGCAGTTTCTTCCCAGGGGGCTCTTACGAGCAGTACTTC.

The chain couples TRBV15 to TRBJ2-2; D remains unclear. Trimming removed 6 bases at V and 5 bases at J, with 4 bases between. There are 11 residues in the CDR3. The V gene's germline CDR1 is LNHNV and CDR2 YYDKDF (reference sequence). CDR3 coding DNA: TGTGCCACCAGAGGAACCGGGGAGCTGTTTTTT. Protein product: CATRGTGELFF.

The chain links TRBV6-5 to TRBJ2-7; D unresolved. The CDR3 extends over 12 amino acids. The germline V and J ends were trimmed by 4 bases and 6 bases, with 10 bases remaining between them. CDR1 MNHEY and CDR2 SVGAGI come from the germline V gene. DNA for the CDR3: TGTGCCAGCAGTTTATTATCGGGCGAGCAGTACTTC. Translating it yields CASSLLSGEQYF.

This clone was recorded only once. The chain combines TRBV30 with TRBJ2-7; D is possibly TRBD1 (6 bases). Germline V CDR1 and CDR2: GTSNPN, SVGIG (reference sequence). V lost 3 bases to trimming and J lost 4 bases, with 13 bases between them. The CDR3 covers 13 residues. CDR3 sequence: CAWSRDTRYEQYF. CDR3 DNA: TGTGCCTGGAGCAGGGACACTCGTTACGAGCAGTACTTC.

The chain employs TRBV2 and TRBJ2-5, with D possibly being TRBD2 (5 bases). CDR3 length equals 12 residues. The ends were cut back, 7 bases at V and 3 bases at J, with 9 bases in the middle. CDR1 is SNHLY and CDR2 is FYNNEI in the germline V gene. The CDR3, as DNA: TGTGCCAGCACCGGACTGGAAGAGACCCAGTACTTC. Translating it yields CASTGLEETQYF.

The chain employs TRBV13 and TRBJ1-1; possibly TRBD1 for D (6 bases). The CDR3 is made up of 15 amino acids. The V gene lost 5 bases and the J gene lost 2 bases, with 15 bases spanning the gap. CDR1 is PRHDT, CDR2 FYEKMQ, per germline (reference sequence). CDR3 sequence: CASSPTGNGNTEAFF. The CDR3 region has the DNA TGTGCCAGCAGCCCCACAGGGAACGGAAACACTGAAGCTTTCTTT.

This rearrangement joins TRBV2 to TRBJ2-2; the D call may be TRBD1 or TRBD2 (5 bases each). The V end was cut by 8 bases, the J end by 6 bases, with 10 bases between. The CDR3 sequence is 12 residues long. Germline V gene sequence: CDR1 SNHLY, CDR2 FYNNEI. The CDR3 DNA reads TGTGCCAGCGATTCGGGGCCCGGGGAGCTGTTTTTT. Protein sequence: CASDSGPGELFF.

This clone was seen just once. The J gene is TRBJ2-7, the V gene TRBV5-6; D might be TRBD1 or TRBD2, each matching 5 bases. In germline, CDR1 is SGHDT, CDR2 YYEEEE. Trimming removed 2 bases at V and 4 bases at J, with 13 bases between. There are 14 residues in the CDR3. CDR3 nucleotide sequence: TGTGCCAGCAGCTTAGTTGAGGGGAAGTACGAGCAGTACTTC. It translates to CASSLVEGKYEQYF.

The chain couples TRBV27 to TRBJ2-3; D gene unclear. Looked up from germline, CDR1 is MNHEY and CDR2 is SMNVEV (reference sequence). Trimming took off 2 bases at V and 6 bases at J, with 9 bases between the two ends. The CDR3 sequence is 13 residues long. As DNA, the CDR3 is TGTGCCAGCAGTTTAGCTGGGTGGGATACGCAGTATTTT. Translation gives CASSLAGWDTQYF.

The rearrangement uses TRBV27 and TRBJ2-1, with D possibly TRBD2 on 7 matching bases. CDR1 MNHEY and CDR2 SMNVEV come from the germline V gene (reference sequence). Deletions cut 3 bases from V and 10 bases from J, with 25 bases between. This CDR3 is 17 amino acids long. Here the CDR3 reads CASSFLSGVGEGGEQFF. The CDR3 coding sequence is TGTGCCAGCAGTTTCTTGAGCGGGGTTGGGGAAGGGGGGGAGCAGTTCTTC.

To note about this clone: Within the sample, other DNA sequences also encode this same CDR3. The rearrangement uses TRBV7-2 and TRBJ2-7; the match to TRBD2 covers 10 bases. In germline, CDR1 is SGHTA, CDR2 FQGNSA. The length of the CDR3 is 15 residues. Trimming at V came to 0 bases and at J to 3 bases, leaving 2 bases not matched to a gene. This CDR3 reads CASSLAAGGGYEQYF. The CDR3, as DNA: TGTGCCAGCAGCTTAGCAGCGGGAGGGGGCTACGAGCAGTACTTC.

The chain is built from TRBV2 and TRBJ2-1, with 8 bases aligning to TRBD2. The germline V gene encodes CDR1 SNHLY and CDR2 FYNNEI. Unmatched junction bases numbered 3, after V lost 5 bases and J lost 0 bases. This CDR3 spans 15 amino acids. As DNA, the CDR3 is TGTGCCAGCAGTCTGAGCGGGAGCTCCTACAATGAGCAGTTCTTC. Protein product: CASSLSGSSYNEQFF.

The V and J genes are TRBV9 and TRBJ2-1; 12 nucleotides align to TRBD2. Germline V gene lookup returns CDR1 SGDLS and CDR2 YYNGEE. J was trimmed by 0 bases and V by 0 bases; bases with no gene match: 7. The CDR3 consists of 19 residues. Here the CDR3 DNA reads TGTGCCAGCAGCGTAGGTCTAGCGGGAGGGACCTCCTCCTACAATGAGCAGTTCTTC. It encodes CASSVGLAGGTSSYNEQFF. The full variable domain, in which reference TRBV9 and TRBJ2-1 provide the parts outside the CDR3, is DSGVTQTPKHLITATGQRVTLRCSPRSGDLSVYWYQQSLDQGLQFLIQYYNGEERAKGNILERFSAQQFPDLHSELNLSSLELGDSALYFCASSVGLAGGTSSYNEQFFGPGTRLTVL.

Comment on this clone: The sample holds other DNA sequences that translate to the same CDR3. The chain carries TRBV6-4 and TRBJ2-7; a possible D gene is TRBD1 (5 bases). Germline-derived CDR1 and CDR2 are MRHNA and SNTAGT. Trimming took 3 bases from V and 3 from J, leaving 9 bases between them. The CDR3 is 13 amino acids. The CDR3 DNA is TGTGCCAGCAGTGAGGGGCCAGACTACGAGCAGTACTTC. It codes for CASSEGPDYEQYF.

CDR3 region: CSVEEGGVGYGYTF. For the CDR3, the DNA is TGCAGCGTTGAAGAAGGAGGGGTAGGCTATGGCTACACCTTC. This chain links TRBV29-1 with TRBJ1-2; the D gene is possibly TRBD1 (5 bases). Germline V CDR1 and CDR2: SQVTM, ANQGSEA. V shed 0 bases and J shed 4 bases, with 12 bases lying between them. The CDR3 contains 14 residues.

Turning to this clone: Distinct nucleotide sequences in the sample also encode this CDR3. This chain links TRBV9 with TRBJ2-7; no clear D gene. Trimming removed 1 base from V and 3 bases from J, with 11 bases in between. Per germline, CDR1 SGDLS and CDR2 YYNGEE. This CDR3 has 14 amino acids. In DNA, the CDR3 is TGTGCCAGCAGCGTATTCGGCGGAAGCTACGAGCAGTACTTC. Encoded protein: CASSVFGGSYEQYF.